Listed here is a single T cell receptor (beta chain). This PCR relied on a set of 60 Vbeta primers and 13 Jbeta primers. Sequencing used immunoSEQ multiplex PCR; TCRdb keeps in-frame clones, though not all of them. The sample contains around 200,000 clones, less than 90% of which appear only once. Trimming took off 7 bases at V and 7 bases at J, with 17 bases between the two ends. Germline lookup yields CDR1 MNHNS and CDR2 SASEGT. The CDR3 totals 14 residues. The data stem from a study of cytomegalovirus exposure and HLA in healthy donors. This chain connects TRBV6-1 to TRBJ1-5; a weak D match, TRBD1 (6 bases). The clonotype was recovered from a man aged 45-60 years in good health and CMV-seronegative. Material: PBMCs. This CDR3 reads CASIPRGGGQPQHF. The CDR3 coding sequence is TGTGCCAGCATACCTCGGGGGGGCGGGCAGCCCCAGCATTTT.